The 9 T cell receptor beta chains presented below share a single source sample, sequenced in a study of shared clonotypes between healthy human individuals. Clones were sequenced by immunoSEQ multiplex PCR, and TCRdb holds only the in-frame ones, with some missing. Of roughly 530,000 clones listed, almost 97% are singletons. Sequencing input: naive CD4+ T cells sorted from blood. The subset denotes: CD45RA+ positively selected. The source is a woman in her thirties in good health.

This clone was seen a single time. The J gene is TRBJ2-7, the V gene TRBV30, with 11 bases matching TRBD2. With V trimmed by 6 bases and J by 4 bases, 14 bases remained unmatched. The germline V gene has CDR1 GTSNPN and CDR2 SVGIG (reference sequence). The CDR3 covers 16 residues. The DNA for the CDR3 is TGTGCCTGCGAAAAAAAACTAGCGGGGGACAAATACGAGCAGTACTTC. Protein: CACEKKLAGDKYEQYF.

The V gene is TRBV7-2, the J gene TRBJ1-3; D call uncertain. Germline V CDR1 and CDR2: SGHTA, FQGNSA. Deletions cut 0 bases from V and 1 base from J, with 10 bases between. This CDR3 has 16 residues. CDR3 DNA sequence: TGTGCCAGCAGCTTAGCTCGAACGGCTTCTGGAAACACCATATATTTT. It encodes CASSLARTASGNTIYF.

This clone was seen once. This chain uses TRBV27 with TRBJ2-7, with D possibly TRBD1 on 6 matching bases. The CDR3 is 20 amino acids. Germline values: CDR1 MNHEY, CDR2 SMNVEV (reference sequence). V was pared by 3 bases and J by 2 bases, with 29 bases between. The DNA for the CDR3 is TGTGCCAGCAGTTTCAATTACAGGGTTTTTGGAAACACCGAGACCTACGAGCAGTACTTC. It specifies CASSFNYRVFGNTETYEQYF.

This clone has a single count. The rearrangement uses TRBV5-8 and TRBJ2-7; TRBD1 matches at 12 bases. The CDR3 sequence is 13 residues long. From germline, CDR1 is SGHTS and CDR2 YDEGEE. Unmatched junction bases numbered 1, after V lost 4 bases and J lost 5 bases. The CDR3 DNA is TGTGCCAGCAGCCGGGACAGGGGGCACGAGCAGTACTTC. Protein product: CASSRDRGHEQYF. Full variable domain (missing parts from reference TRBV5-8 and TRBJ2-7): EAGVTQSPTHLIKTRGQQATLRCSPISGHTSVYWYQQALGLGLQFLLWYDEGEERNRGNFPPRFSGRQFPNYSSELNVNALELEDSALYLCASSRDRGHEQYFGPGTRLTVT.

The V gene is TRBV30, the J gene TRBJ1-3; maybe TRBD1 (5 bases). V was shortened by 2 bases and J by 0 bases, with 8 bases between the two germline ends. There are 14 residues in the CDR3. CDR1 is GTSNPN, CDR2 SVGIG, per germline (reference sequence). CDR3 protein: CAWSYGTSGNTIYF. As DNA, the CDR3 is TGTGCCTGGAGTTACGGGACCTCTGGAAACACCATATATTTT.

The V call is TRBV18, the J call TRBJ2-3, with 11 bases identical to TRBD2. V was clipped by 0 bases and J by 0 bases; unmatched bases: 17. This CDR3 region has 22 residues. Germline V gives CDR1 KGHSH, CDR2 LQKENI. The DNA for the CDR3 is TGTGCCAGCTCACCACCGGGAGGACTAGCGGGTAAAAGGGCCTTCAGCACAGATACGCAGTATTTT. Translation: CASSPPGGLAGKRAFSTDTQYF.

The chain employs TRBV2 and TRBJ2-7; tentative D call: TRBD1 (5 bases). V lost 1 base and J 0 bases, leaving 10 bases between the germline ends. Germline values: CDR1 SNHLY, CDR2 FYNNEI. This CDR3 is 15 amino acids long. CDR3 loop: CASSEGQGLSYEQYF. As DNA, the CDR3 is TGTGCCAGCAGTGAAGGGCAGGGCCTCTCCTACGAGCAGTACTTC.

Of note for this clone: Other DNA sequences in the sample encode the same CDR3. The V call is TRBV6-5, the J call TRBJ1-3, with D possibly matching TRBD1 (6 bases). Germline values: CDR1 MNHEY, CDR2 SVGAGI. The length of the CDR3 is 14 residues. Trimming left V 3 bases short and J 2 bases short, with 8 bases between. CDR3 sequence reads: CASSYGGAGNTIYF. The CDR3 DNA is TGTGCCAGCAGTTATGGGGGCGCTGGAAACACCATATATTTT.

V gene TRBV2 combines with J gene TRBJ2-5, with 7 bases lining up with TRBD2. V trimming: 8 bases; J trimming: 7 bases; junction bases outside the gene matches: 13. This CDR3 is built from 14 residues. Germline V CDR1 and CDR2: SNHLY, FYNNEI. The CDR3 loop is CASLSVERGGTQYF. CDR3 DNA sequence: TGTGCCAGCCTCTCAGTGGAGCGCGGGGGGACCCAGTACTTC.